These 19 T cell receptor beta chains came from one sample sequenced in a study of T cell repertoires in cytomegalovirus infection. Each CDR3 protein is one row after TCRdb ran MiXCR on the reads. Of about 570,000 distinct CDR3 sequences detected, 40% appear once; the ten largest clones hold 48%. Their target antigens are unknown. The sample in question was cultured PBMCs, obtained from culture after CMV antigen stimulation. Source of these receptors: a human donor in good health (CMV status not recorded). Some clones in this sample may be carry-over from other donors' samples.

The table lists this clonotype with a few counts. In DNA form, the CDR3 reads TGTGCCAGCAGCCCGATGCTCGTTCCCCGGGACGGCTATGGCTACACCTTC. Protein: CASSPMLVPRDGYGYTF. The chain is built from TRBV7-6 and TRBJ1-2; D is possibly TRBD1 (5 bases). There are 17 residues in the CDR3. V shed 5 bases and J shed 4 bases, with 23 bases lying between them. Germline V lookup: CDR1 SGHVS, CDR2 FNYEAQ. The full variable domain, rest sourced from reference TRBV7-6 and TRBJ1-2, is GAGVSQSPRYKVTKRGQDVALRCDPISGHVSLYWYRQALGQGPEFLTYFNYEAQQDKSGLPNDRFSAERPEGSISTLTIQRTEQRDSAMYRCASSPMLVPRDGYGYTFGSGTRLTVV.

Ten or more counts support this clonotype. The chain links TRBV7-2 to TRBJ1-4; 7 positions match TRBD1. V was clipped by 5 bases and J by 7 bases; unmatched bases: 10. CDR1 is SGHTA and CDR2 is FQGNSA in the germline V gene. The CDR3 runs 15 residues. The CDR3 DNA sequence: TGTGCCAGCAGCCTTAACCGGGACAGACGTGAAAAACTGTTTTTT. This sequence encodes CASSLNRDRREKLFF.

The CDR3 here is CSAFPTSGRGPGLFYEQYF. In DNA form, the CDR3 reads TGCAGTGCTTTCCCGACTAGCGGGAGGGGGCCAGGTCTATTCTACGAGCAGTACTTC. The genes are TRBV20-1 and TRBJ2-7; 14 bases are shared with TRBD2. CDR1 and CDR2 from the germline V gene are DFQATT and SNEGSKA (reference sequence). This CDR3 spans 19 amino acids. Trimming removed 5 bases from V and 3 bases from J; junction bases left unmatched: 18.

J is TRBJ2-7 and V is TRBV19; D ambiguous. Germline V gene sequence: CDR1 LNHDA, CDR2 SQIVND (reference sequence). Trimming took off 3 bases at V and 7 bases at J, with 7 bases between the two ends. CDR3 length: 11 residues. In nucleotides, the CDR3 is TGTGCCAGTAGTATTTTAGGAGAGCAGTACTTC. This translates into CASSILGEQYF.

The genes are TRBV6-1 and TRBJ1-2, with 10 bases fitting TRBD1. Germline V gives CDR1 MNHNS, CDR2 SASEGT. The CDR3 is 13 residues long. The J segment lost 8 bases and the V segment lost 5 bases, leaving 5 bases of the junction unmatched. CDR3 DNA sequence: TGTGCCAGCAGTCGACAGGGGGCGAAAGGCTACACCTTC. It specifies CASSRQGAKGYTF.

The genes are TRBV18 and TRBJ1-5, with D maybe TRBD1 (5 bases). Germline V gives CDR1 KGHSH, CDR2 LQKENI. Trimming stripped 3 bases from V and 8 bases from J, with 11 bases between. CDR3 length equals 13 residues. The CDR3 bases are TGTGCCAGCTCACCCGACGGAGGGGAGCCCCAGCATTTT. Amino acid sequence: CASSPDGGEPQHF.

Here the CDR3 reads CASSLAGGTNVWQFF. The DNA of the CDR3 is TGTGCCAGCAGCTTAGCGGGGGGGACCAACGTGTGGCAGTTCTTC. The rearrangement links TRBV11-2 to TRBJ2-1, with 8 bases aligning to TRBD2. The CDR3 contains 15 residues. Germline V gene sequence: CDR1 SGHAT, CDR2 FQNNGV. The V and J ends lost 1 base and 12 bases, in that order; junction bases with no gene match: 11.

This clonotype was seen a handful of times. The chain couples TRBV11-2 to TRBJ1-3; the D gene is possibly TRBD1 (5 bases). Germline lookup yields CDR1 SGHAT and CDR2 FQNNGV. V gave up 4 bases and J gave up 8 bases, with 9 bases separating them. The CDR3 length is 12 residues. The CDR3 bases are TGTGCCAGCAGCTCCGACAGATACACCATATATTTT. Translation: CASSSDRYTIYF.

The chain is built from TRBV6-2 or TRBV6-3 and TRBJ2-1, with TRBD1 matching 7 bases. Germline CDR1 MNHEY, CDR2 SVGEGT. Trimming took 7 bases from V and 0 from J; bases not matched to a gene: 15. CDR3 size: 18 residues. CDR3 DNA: TGTGCCAGCACCTCTGCACACAGGGGTGCTAGCTCCTACAATGAGCAGTTCTTC. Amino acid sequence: CASTSAHRGASSYNEQFF.

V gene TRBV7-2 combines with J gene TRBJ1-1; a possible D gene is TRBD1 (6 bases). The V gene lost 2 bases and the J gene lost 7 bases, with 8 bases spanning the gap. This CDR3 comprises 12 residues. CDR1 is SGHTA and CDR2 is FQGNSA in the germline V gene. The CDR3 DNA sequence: TGTGCCAGCAGCTTACGGGGGCTTGAAGCTTTCTTT. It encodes CASSLRGLEAFF.

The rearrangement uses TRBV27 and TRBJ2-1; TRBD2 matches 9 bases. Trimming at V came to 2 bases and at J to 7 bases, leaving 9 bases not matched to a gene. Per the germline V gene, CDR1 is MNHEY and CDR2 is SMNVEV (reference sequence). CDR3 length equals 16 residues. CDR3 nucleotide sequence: TGTGCCAGCAGTTTAACGGCTAGCGGGGTTAGGAATGAGCAGTTCTTC. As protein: CASSLTASGVRNEQFF.

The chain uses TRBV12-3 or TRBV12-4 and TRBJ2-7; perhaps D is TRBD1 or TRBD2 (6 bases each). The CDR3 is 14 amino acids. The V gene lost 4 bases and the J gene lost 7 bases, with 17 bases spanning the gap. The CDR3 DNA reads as TGTGCCAGCAGTTCGATGGGGGGCGCGGGGGAGCAGTACTTC. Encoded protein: CASSSMGGAGEQYF.

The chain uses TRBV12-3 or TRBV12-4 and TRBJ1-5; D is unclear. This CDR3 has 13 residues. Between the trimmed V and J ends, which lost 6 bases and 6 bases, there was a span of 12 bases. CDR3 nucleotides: TGTGCCAGCAGCCCGGGAGCAACTCAGCCCCAGCATTTT. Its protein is CASSPGATQPQHF.

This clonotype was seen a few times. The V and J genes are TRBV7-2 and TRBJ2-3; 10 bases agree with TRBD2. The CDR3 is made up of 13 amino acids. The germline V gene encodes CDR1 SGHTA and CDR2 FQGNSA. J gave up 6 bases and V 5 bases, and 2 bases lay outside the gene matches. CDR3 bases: TGTGCCAGCAGCCCGGGACTAGCGGATACGCAGTATTTT. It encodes CASSPGLADTQYF.

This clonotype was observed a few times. The CDR3 DNA sequence: TGTGCCAGCAGCCCTAGAGAACGAGTTTCCTACGAGCAGTACTTC. Amino acid sequence: CASSPRERVSYEQYF. V and J are TRBV7-9 and TRBJ2-7; unclear D gene. V was pared by 5 bases and J by 1 base, with 15 bases between. Germline V CDR1 and CDR2: SEHNR, FQNEAQ (reference sequence). The CDR3 sequence is 15 residues long. Full variable domain (rest looked up from reference TRBV7-9 and TRBJ2-7): DTGVSQNPRHKITKRGQNVTFRCDPISEHNRLYWYRQTLGQGPEFLTYFQNEAQLEKSRLLSDRFSAERPKGSFSTLEIQRTEQGDSAMYLCASSPRERVSYEQYFGPGTRLTVT.

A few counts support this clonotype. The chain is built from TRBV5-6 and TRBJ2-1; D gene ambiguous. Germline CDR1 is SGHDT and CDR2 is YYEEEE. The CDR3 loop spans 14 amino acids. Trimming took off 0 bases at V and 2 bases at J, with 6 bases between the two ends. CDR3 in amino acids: CASSLAWPYNEQFF. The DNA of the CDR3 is TGTGCCAGCAGCTTGGCTTGGCCCTACAATGAGCAGTTCTTC. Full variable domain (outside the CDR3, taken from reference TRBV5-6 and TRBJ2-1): DAGVTQSPTHLIKTRGQQVTLRCSPKSGHDTVSWYQQALGQGPQFIFQYYEEEERQRGNFPDRFSGHQFPNYSSELNVNALLLGDSALYLCASSLAWPYNEQFFGPGTRLTVL.

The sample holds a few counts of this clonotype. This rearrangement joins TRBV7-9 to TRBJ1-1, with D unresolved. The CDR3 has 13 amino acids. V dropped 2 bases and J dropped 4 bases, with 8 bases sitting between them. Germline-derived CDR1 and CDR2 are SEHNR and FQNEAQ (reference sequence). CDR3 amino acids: CASSLIGVTEAFF. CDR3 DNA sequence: TGTGCCAGCAGCTTAATTGGTGTCACTGAAGCTTTCTTT.

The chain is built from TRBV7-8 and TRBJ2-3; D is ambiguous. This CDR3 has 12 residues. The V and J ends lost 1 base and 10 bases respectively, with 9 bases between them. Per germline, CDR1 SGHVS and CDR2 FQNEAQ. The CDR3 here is CASSLVVEAQYF. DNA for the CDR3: TGTGCCAGCAGCTTAGTAGTAGAAGCGCAGTATTTT.

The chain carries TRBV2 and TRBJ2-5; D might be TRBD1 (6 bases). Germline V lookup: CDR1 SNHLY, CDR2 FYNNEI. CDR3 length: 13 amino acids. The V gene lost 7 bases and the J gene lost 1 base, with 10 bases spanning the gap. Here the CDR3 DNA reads TGTGCCAGCACTCCGGACAGCCAAGAGACCCAGTACTTC. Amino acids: CASTPDSQETQYF.